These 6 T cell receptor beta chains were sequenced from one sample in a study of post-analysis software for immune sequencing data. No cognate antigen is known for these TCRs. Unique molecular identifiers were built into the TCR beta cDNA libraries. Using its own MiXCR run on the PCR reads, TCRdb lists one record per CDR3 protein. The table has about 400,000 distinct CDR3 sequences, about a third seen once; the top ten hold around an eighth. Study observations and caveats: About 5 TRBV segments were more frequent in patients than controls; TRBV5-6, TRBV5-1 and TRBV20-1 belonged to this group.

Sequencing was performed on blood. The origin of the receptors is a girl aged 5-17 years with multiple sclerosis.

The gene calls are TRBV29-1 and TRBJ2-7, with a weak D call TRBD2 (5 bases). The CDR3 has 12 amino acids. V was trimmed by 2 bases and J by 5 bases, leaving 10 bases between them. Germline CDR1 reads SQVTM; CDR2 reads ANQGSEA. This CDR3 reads CSVEPLSDEQYF. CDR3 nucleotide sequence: TGCAGCGTTGAACCCCTTAGCGACGAGCAGTACTTC.

The CDR3 DNA is TGTGCCAGCAGGGAATGGGACAGGGAGAATTCACCCCTCCACTTT. Its translation is CASREWDRENSPLHF. This chain links TRBV28 with TRBJ1-6, with TRBD1 matching over 9 bases. CDR1 and CDR2 from the germline V gene are MDHEN and SYDVKM. CDR3 length: 15 residues. V was pared by 6 bases and J by 7 bases, with 7 bases of the junction left unmatched.

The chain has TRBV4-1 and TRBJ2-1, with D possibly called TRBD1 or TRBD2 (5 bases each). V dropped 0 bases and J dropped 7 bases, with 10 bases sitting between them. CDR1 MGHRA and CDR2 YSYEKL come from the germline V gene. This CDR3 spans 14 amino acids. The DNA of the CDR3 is TGCGCCAGCAGCCAAGATGAGGGGTCAAATGAGCAGTTCTTC. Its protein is CASSQDEGSNEQFF.

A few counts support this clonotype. CDR3 in DNA: TGTGCCAGCAGCCGAATGCTGGGACAGGGGAACACTGAAGCTTTCTTT. Translating it yields CASSRMLGQGNTEAFF. The chain carries TRBV3-1 and TRBJ1-1; the match to TRBD1 covers 9 bases. This CDR3 contains 16 residues. Trimming cost V 4 bases and J 1 base; bases outside gene matches: 7. Germline V lookup: CDR1 LGHDT, CDR2 YNNKEL (reference sequence).

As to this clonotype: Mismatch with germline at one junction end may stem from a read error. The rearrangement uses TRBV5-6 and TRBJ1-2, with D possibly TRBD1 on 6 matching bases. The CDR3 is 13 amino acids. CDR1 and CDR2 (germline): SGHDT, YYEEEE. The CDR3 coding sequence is TGTGCCGGCAGCTCCGGACAGAACTATGGCTACACCTTC. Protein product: CAGSSGQNYGYTF.

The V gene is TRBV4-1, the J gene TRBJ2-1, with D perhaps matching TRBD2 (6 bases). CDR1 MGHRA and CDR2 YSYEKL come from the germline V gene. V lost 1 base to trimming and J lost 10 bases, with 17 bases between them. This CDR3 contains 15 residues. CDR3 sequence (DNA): TGCGCCAGCAGCCAAGTGGAGGGTGCCAGGGTGGAGCAGTTCTTC. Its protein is CASSQVEGARVEQFF.